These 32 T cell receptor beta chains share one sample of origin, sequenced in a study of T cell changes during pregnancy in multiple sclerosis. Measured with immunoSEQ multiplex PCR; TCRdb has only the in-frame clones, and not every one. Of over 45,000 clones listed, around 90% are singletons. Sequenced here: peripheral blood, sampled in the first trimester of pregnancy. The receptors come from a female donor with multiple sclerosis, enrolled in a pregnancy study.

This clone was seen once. Here the CDR3 DNA reads TGCGCCAGCAGCCCGAACCTAGCGGGGTCCTTCACAGATACGCAGTATTTT. It translates to CASSPNLAGSFTDTQYF. V usage is TRBV5-1 and J usage is TRBJ2-3, with 9 nucleotides matching TRBD2. Looked up from germline, CDR1 is SGHRS and CDR2 is YFSETQ. This CDR3 region has 17 residues. The trim removed 4 bases at V and 2 bases at J, leaving 11 bases unmatched.

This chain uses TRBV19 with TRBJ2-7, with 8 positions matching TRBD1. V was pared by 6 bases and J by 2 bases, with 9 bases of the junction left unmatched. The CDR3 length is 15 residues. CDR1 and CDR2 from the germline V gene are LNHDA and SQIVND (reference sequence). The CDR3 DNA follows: TGTGCCAGTAGGGCCCCCGGGACAGGAACCTACGAGCAGTACTTC. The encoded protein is CASRAPGTGTYEQYF.

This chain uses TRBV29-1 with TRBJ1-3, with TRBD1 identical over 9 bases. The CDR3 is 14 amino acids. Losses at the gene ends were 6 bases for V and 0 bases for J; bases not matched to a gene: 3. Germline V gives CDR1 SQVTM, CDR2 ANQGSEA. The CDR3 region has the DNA TGCAGCGTGGGACAGGGATACTCTGGAAACACCATATATTTT. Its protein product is CSVGQGYSGNTIYF.

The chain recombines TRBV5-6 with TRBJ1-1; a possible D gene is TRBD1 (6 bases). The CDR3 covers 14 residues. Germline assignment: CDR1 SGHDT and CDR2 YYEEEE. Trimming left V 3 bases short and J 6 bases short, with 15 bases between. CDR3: CASSSRPGDAEAFF. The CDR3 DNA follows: TGTGCCAGCAGCTCCCGCCCAGGGGATGCTGAAGCTTTCTTT.

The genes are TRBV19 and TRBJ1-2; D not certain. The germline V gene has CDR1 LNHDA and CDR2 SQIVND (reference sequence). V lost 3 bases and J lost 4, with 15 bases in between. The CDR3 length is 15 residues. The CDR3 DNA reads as TGTGCCAGTAGTATCGGCGGGTCATCTTCCTATGGCTACACCTTC. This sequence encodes CASSIGGSSSYGYTF.

The CDR3 region has the DNA TGCGCCAGCAGCCCAACCCCGAGCTCCTACAATGAGCAGTTCTTC. Translating it yields CASSPTPSSYNEQFF. This chain joins TRBV5-1 and TRBJ2-1; D uncertain. Per germline, CDR1 SGHRS and CDR2 YFSETQ. This CDR3 region has 15 residues. V was pared by 4 bases and J by 0 bases, with 11 bases between. The whole variable domain, filled in from reference TRBV5-1 and TRBJ2-1, reads KAGVTQTPRYLIKTRGQQVTLSCSPISGHRSVSWYQQTPGQGLQFLFEYFSETQRNKGNFPGRFSGRQFSNSRSEMNVSTLELGDSALYLCASSPTPSSYNEQFFGPGTRLTVL.

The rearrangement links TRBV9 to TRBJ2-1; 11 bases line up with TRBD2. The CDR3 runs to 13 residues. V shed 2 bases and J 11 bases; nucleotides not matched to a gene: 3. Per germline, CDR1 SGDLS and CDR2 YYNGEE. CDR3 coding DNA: TGTGCCAGCAGCGTCACTAGCGGGGGTAAGCAGTTCTTC. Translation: CASSVTSGGKQFF.

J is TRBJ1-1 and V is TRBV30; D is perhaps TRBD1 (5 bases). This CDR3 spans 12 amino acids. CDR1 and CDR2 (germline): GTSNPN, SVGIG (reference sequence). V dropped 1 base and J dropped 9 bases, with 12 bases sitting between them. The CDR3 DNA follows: TGTGCCTGGAGTGACCACAGGTCACAAGCTTTCTTT. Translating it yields CAWSDHRSQAFF. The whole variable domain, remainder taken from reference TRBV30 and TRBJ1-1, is SQTIHQWPATLVQPVGSPLSLECTVEGTSNPNLYWYRQAAGRGLQLLFYSVGIGQISSEVPQNLSASRPQDRQFILSSKKLLLSDSGFYLCAWSDHRSQAFFGQGTRLTVV.

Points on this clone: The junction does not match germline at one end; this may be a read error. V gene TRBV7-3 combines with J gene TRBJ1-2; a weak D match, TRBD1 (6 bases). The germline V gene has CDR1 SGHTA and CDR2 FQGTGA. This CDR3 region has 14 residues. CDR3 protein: CASSITGTGGRLAF. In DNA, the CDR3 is TGTGCCAGCAGCATCACAGGGACGGGCGGGAGGTTGGCCTTC.

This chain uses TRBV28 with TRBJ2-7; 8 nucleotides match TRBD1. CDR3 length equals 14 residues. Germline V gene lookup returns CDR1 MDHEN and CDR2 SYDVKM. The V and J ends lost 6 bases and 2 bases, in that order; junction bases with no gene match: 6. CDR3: CASRTTGEPYEQYF. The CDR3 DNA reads TGTGCCAGCAGGACGACAGGGGAACCCTACGAGCAGTACTTC.

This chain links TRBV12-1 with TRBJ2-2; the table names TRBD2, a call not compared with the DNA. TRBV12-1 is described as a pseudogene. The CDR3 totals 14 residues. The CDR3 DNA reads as TGTGCCAGCACCTTAGGAGGGACCACCGGGGAGCTGTTTTTT. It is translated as CASTLGGTTGELFF.

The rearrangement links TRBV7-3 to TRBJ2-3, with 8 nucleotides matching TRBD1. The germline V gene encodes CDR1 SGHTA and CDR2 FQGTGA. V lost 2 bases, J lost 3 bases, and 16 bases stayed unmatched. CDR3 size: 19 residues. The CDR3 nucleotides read TGTGCCAGCAGCTTAGGCTATGCTCAGGGGGCAAGGGGTACAGATACGCAGTATTTT. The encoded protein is CASSLGYAQGARGTDTQYF.

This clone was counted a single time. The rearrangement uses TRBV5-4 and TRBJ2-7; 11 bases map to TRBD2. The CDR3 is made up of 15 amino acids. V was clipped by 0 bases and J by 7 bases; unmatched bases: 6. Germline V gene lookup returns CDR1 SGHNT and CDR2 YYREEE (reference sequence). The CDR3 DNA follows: TGTGCCAGCAGCTTGGTAACTAGCGGGGGCCCTGAGCAGTACTTC. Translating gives CASSLVTSGGPEQYF.

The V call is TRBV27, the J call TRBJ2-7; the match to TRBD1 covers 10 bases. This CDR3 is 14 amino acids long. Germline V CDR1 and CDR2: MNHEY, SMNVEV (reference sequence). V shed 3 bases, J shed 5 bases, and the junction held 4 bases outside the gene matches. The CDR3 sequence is CASSLGQGTHEQYF. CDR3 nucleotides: TGTGCCAGCAGTTTGGGACAGGGGACCCACGAGCAGTACTTC.

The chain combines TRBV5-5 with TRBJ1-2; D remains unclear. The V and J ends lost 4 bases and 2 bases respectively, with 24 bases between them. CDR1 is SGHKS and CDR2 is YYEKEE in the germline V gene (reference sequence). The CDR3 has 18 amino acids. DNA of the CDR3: TGTGCCAGCAGCCCGAGAGGAGGCGTCCGGACGCGCAACTATGGCTACACCTTC. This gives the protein CASSPRGGVRTRNYGYTF.

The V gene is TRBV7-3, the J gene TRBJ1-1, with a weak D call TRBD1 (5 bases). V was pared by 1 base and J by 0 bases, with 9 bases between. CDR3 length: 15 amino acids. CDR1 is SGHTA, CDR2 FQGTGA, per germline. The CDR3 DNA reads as TGTGCCAGCAGCTTAATGGGGGGGATGAACACTGAAGCTTTCTTT. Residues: CASSLMGGMNTEAFF.

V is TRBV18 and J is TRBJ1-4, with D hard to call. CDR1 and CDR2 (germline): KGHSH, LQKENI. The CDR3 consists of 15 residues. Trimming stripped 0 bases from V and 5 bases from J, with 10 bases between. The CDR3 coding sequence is TGTGCCAGCTCACCACCGGGCCAGTCCAATGAAAAACTGTTTTTT. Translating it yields CASSPPGQSNEKLFF.

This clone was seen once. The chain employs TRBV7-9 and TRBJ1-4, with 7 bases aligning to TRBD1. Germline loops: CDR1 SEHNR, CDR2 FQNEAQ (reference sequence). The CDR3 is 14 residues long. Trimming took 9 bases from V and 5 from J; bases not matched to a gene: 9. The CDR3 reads CASHLGQLNEKLFF. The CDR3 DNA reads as TGTGCCAGTCACCTGGGACAGCTGAATGAAAAACTGTTTTTT.

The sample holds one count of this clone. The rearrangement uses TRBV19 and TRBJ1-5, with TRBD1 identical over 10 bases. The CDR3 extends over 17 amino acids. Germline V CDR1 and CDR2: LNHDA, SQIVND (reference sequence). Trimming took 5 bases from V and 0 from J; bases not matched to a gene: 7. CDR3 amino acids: CASSGDRGALSNQPQHF. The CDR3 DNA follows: TGTGCCAGTAGTGGGGACAGGGGAGCTCTTAGCAATCAGCCCCAGCATTTT.

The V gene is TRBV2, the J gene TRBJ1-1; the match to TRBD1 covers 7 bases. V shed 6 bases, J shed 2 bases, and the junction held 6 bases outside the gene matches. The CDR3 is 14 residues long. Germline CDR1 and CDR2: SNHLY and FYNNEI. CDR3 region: CASSRQGPNTEAFF. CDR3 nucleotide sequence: TGTGCCAGCAGCCGACAGGGACCAAACACTGAAGCTTTCTTT.

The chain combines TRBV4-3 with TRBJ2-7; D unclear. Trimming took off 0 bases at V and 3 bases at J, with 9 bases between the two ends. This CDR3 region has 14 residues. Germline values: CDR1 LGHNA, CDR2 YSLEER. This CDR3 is CASSQEERSYEQYF. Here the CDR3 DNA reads TGCGCCAGCAGCCAAGAAGAACGGAGCTACGAGCAGTACTTC.

Here the CDR3 reads CASSMDWDRGYNEQFF. The CDR3 DNA follows: TGTGCCAGCAGCATGGACTGGGACAGGGGTTACAATGAGCAGTTCTTC. This chain joins TRBV5-5 and TRBJ2-1, with 10 bases lining up with TRBD1. V lost 4 bases to trimming and J lost 4 bases; unmatched junction nucleotides: 8. This CDR3 has 16 amino acids. Per germline, CDR1 SGHKS and CDR2 YYEKEE (reference sequence).

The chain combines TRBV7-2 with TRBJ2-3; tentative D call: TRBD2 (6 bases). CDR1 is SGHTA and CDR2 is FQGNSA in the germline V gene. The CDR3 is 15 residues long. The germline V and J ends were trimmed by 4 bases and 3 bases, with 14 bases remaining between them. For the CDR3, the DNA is TGTGCCAGCAGCTCATGGCTGGCGGGGACAGATACGCAGTATTTT. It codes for CASSSWLAGTDTQYF.

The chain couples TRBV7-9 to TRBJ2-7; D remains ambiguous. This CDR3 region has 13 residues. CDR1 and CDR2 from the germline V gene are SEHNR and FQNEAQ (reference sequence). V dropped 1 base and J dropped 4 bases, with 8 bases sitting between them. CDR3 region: CASSLVLSYEQYF. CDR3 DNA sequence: TGTGCCAGCAGCTTAGTTCTATCTTACGAGCAGTACTTC.

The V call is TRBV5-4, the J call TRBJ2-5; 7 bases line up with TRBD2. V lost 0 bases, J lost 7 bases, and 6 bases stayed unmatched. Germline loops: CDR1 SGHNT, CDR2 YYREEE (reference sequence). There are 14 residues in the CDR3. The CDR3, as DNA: TGTGCCAGCAGCTTGGTACGGACGGGGGGGACCCAGTACTTC. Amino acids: CASSLVRTGGTQYF.

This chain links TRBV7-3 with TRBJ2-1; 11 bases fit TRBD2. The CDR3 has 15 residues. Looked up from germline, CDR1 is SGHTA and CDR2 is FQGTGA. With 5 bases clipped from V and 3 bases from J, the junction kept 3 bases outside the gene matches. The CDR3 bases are TGTGCCAGCAGCATGACTAGCGGGGACTACAATGAGCAGTTCTTC. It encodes CASSMTSGDYNEQFF.

The CDR3 reads CASSQVLTGSYEQYF. The CDR3 nucleotides read TGCGCCAGCAGCCAAGTACTAACGGGGTCCTACGAGCAGTACTTC. This rearrangement joins TRBV4-1 to TRBJ2-7, with D tentatively TRBD2 (5 bases). This CDR3 is 15 amino acids long. Germline V CDR1 and CDR2: MGHRA, YSYEKL. V was shortened by 1 base and J by 1 base, with 11 bases between the two germline ends.

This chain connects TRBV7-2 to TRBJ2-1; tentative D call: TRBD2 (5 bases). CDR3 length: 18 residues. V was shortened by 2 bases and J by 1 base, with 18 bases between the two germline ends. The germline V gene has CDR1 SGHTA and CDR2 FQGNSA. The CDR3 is CASSLSPAGELSYNEQFF. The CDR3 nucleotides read TGTGCCAGCAGCTTATCCCCGGCCGGGGAATTATCCTACAATGAGCAGTTCTTC.

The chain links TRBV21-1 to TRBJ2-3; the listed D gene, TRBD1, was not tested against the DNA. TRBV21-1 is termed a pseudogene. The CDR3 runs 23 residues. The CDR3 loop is CASSKGTRPRKERQASSTDTQYF. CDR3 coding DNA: TGTGCCAGCAGCAAAGGGACGAGGCCCCGAAAAGAAAGACAGGCGAGTTCCACAGATACGCAGTATTTT.

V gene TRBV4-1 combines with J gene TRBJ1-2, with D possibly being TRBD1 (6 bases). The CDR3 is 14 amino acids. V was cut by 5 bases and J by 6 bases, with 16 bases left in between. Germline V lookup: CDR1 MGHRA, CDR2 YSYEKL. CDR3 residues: CASSLTGIGDGYTF. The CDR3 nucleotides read TGCGCCAGCAGCTTAACAGGGATCGGGGATGGCTACACCTTC.

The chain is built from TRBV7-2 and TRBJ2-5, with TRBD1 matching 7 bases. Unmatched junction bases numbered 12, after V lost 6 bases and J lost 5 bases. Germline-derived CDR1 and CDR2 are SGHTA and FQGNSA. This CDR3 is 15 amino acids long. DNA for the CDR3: TGTGCCAGCAGGGCCCGACAGGGTCCTCAGGAGACCCAGTACTTC. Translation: CASRARQGPQETQYF.

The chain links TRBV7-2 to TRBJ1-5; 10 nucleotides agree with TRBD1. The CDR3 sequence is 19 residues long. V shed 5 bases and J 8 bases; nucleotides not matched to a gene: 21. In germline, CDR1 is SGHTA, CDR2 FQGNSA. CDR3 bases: TGTGCCAGCAGCCCAAGCTCCACCCGGACAGGGGGACGGTTTGAGCCCCAGCATTTT. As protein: CASSPSSTRTGGRFEPQHF.